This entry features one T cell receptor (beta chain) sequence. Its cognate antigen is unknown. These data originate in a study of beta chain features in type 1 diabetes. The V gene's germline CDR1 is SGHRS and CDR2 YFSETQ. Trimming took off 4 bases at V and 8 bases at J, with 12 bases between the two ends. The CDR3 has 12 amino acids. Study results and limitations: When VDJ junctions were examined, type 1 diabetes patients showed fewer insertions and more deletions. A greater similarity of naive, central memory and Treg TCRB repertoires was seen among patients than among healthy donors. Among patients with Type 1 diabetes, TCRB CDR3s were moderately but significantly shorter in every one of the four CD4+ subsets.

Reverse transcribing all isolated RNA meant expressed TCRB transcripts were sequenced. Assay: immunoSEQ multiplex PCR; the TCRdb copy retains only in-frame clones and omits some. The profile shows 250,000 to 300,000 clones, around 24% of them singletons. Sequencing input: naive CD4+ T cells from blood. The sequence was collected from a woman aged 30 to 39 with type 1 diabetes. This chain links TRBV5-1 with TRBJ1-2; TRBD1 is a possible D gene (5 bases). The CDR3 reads CASSVRGDGYTF. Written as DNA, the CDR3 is TGCGCCAGCAGCGTGCGGGGGGACGGCTACACCTTC. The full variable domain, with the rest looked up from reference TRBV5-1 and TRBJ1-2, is KAGVTQTPRYLIKTRGQQVTLSCSPISGHRSVSWYQQTPGQGLQFLFEYFSETQRNKGNFPGRFSGRQFSNSRSEMNVSTLELGDSALYLCASSVRGDGYTFGSGTRLTVV.